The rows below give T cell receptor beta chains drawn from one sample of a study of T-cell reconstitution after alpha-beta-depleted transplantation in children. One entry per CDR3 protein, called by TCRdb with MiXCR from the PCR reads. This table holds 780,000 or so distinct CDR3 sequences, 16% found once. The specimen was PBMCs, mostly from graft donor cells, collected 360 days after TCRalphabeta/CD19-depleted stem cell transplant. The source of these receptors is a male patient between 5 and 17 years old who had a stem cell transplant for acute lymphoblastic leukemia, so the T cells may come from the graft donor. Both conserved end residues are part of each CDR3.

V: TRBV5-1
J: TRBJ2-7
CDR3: CASRGTAGPSYEQYF

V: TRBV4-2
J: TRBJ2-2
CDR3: CASSQEPGLTTGELFF

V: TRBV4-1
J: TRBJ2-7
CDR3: CASSPVAAGFSYEQYF

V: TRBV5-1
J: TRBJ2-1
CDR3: CASSFLIPERAHNNEQFF

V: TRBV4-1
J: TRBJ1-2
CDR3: CASSQPLRSKNYGYTF

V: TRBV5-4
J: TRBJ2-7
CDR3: CASSLAPGLGASYEQYF

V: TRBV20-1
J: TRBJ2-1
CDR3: CSARVRGPFYNEQFF

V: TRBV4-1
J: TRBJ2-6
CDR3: CASSPRPGGSGANVLTF

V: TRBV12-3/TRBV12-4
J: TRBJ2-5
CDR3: CASSGGSGRLETQYF

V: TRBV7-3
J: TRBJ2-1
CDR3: CASSLNAHEQFF

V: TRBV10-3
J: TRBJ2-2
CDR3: CANRQGPGVAGVPGELFF

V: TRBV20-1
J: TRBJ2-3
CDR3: CSARWARSGRATDTQYF

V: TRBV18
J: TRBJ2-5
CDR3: CASSQMGPQETQYF

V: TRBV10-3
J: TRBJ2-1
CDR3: CAISESRTSGSSGNEQFF

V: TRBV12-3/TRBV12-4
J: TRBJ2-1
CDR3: CASSLAAKGSYNEQFF

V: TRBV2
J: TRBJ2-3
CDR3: CASRKEGSTDTQYF

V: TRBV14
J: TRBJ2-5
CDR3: CASSQDRSGLHWETQYF

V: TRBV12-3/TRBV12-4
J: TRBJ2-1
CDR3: CASSRDRRSSYNEQFF

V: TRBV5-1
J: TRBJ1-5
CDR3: CASSIASNQPQHF

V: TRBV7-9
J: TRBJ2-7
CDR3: CASSLIDYEQYF

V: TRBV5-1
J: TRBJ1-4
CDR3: CASSRQGSEKLFF

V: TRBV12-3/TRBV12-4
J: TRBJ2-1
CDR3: CASSPPLTSGSAHNEQFF

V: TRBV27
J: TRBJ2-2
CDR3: CASSLPRTSGNTGELFF

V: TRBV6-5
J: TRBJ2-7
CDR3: CASSYTGTGGREQYF

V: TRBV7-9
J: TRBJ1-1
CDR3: CASSLGGTGKSNTEAFF

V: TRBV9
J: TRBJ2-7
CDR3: CASSVEGTSLNEQYF

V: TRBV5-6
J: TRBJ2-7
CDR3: CASSLRTWGRSYEQYF

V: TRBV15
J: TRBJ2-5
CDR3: CATSILAAETQYF

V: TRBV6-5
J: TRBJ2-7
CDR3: CASSYGLVGLYYEQYF

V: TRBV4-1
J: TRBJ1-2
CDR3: CASSQALTNYGYTF

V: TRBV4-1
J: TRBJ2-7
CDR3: CASSQAILHLRISYEQYF

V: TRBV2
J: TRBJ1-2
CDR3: CASSVTVRLYGYTF

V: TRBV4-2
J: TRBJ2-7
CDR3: CASSQGDRMKAF

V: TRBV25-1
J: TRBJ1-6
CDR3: CASSSDTRYNSPLHF

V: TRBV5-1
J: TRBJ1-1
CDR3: CASSRDTGLLNTEAFF

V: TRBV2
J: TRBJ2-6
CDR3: CASRALAGANVLTF

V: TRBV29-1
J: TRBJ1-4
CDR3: CSVGDGPYEALPTNEKLFF

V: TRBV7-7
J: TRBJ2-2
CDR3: CATRPNFYTGELFF

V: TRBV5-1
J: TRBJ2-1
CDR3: CASSLGGLAGVYEQFF

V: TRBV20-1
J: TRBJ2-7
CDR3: CSDSGHSYEQYF

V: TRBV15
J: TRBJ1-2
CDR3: CATSRDSGLNYGYTF

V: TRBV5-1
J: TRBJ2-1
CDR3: CASSWDYPTEQFF

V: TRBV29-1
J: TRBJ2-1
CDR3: CSAGVVSYNEQFF

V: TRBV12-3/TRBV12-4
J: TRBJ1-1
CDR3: CASSEQVNTEAFF